The 26 T cell receptor beta chains given below trace back to one sample, sequenced in a study of shared clonotypes between healthy human individuals (dated by TCRdb to 2018 to 2020). The library was obtained by the immunoSEQ multiplex PCR assay. TCRdb stores this immuneACCESS table with in-frame sequences only. Part of the clones is absent; in the studies checked, under half of the shortfall reflects unresolved V genes, and no reason is known for the rest. The sample table contains millions of clones; only one count was recorded for 95% of them. More than 0.1% of the sample rests with the top ten. Sample: naive CD4+ T cells sorted from blood. Reading the label with the study, this specimen's cell subset or site is: CD45RA+ positively selected. The receptors originated from a man between 18 and 35 years old in good health.

The chain joins TRBV6-4 to TRBJ2-2, with 8 positions matching TRBD2. Germline CDR1 and CDR2: MRHNA and SNTAGT. This CDR3 comprises 14 residues. J lost 5 bases, V lost 3 bases, and 2 bases had no gene match. In nucleotides, the CDR3 is TGTGCCAGCAGTGAACAGCGGGGGACCGGGGAGCTGTTTTTT. Translated: CASSEQRGTGELFF.

J is TRBJ2-2 and V is TRBV9; D ambiguous. The CDR3 covers 13 residues. Germline V gene data show CDR1 as SGDLS and CDR2 as YYNGEE. V was cut by 3 bases and J by 3 bases, with 6 bases left in between. CDR3 region: CASSAFDTGELFF. CDR3 sequence (DNA): TGTGCCAGCAGCGCCTTTGACACCGGGGAGCTGTTTTTT. Using reference TRBV9 and TRBJ2-2 for the parts outside the CDR3, the full variable domain is DSGVTQTPKHLITATGQRVTLRCSPRSGDLSVYWYQQSLDQGLQFLIQYYNGEERAKGNILERFSAQQFPDLHSELNLSSLELGDSALYFCASSAFDTGELFFGEGSRLTVL.

Only one count was recorded for this clone. Other DNA sequences in the sample encode the same CDR3. CDR3 sequence: CASSPGTPYEQYF. The CDR3 DNA is TGTGCCAGCTCCCCAGGGACACCCTACGAGCAGTACTTC. The chain recombines TRBV18 with TRBJ2-7, with a weak D call TRBD1 (6 bases). Germline V lookup: CDR1 KGHSH, CDR2 LQKENI. Trimming cost V 6 bases and J 2 bases, with 11 bases left between them. CDR3 size: 13 residues.

V is TRBV12-5 and J is TRBJ2-1, with 13 bases matching TRBD2. The CDR3 loop spans 16 amino acids. The germline CDR1 and CDR2 sequences are LGHNT and FRNRAP. The trim removed 0 bases at V and 5 bases at J, leaving 1 base unmatched. The CDR3 loop reads CASGLVLAGGHNEQFF. CDR3 coding DNA: TGTGCTAGTGGTTTGGTACTAGCGGGAGGGCACAATGAGCAGTTCTTC.

The chain recombines TRBV5-6 with TRBJ1-1; D not certain. The CDR3 has 14 residues. Trimming removed 0 bases from V and 2 bases from J, with 8 bases in between. From germline, CDR1 is SGHDT and CDR2 YYEEEE. This CDR3 reads CASSLAQPNTEAFF. The DNA for the CDR3 is TGTGCCAGCAGCTTGGCACAGCCTAACACTGAAGCTTTCTTT.

A note on this clone: Other DNA sequences in this sample translate to the same CDR3. This chain links TRBV18 with TRBJ2-7; 7 bases match TRBD1. Per germline, CDR1 KGHSH and CDR2 LQKENI. The CDR3 length is 13 residues. V was pared by 4 bases and J by 3 bases, with 3 bases of the junction left unmatched. The CDR3 DNA reads as TGTGCCAGCTCACGTGGGACAGACTACGAGCAGTACTTC. Encoded protein: CASSRGTDYEQYF. Filled out from reference TRBV18 and TRBJ2-7, the complete variable domain reads NAGVMQNPRHLVRRRGQEARLRCSPMKGHSHVYWYRQLPEEGLKFMVYLQKENIIDESGMPKERFSAEFPKEGPSILRIQQVVRGDSAAYFCASSRGTDYEQYFGPGTRLTVT.

The rearrangement joins TRBV10-2 to TRBJ1-5, with 7 bases identical to TRBD1. This CDR3 has 15 residues. Trimming took 4 bases from V and 4 from J; bases not matched to a gene: 7. Germline values: CDR1 WSHSY, CDR2 SAAADI. DNA of the CDR3: TGCGCCAGCAGTGGGCAGGGGGTGGGAAATCAGCCCCAGCATTTT. It yields the protein CASSGQGVGNQPQHF.

The rearrangement links TRBV6-1 to TRBJ2-7; no firm D call. V lost 5 bases and J lost 2, with 13 bases in between. This CDR3 comprises 14 residues. CDR1 and CDR2 (germline): MNHNS, SASEGT. The CDR3 loop is CASSPTGRAYEQYF. The CDR3 bases are TGTGCCAGCAGTCCCACCGGGCGAGCCTACGAGCAGTACTTC.

The rearrangement uses TRBV10-3 and TRBJ1-2; 7 bases are a match to TRBD1. This CDR3 comprises 14 residues. The germline CDR1 and CDR2 sequences are ENHRY and SYGVKD. The trim removed 2 bases at V and 5 bases at J, leaving 5 bases unmatched. The CDR3 is CAISEPDREYGYTF. CDR3 nucleotide sequence: TGTGCCATCAGTGAGCCAGACAGGGAGTATGGCTACACCTTC.

The count of this clone is one. The chain employs TRBV4-1 and TRBJ2-5; D assignment may be TRBD1 or TRBD2 (5 bases each). The CDR3 covers 15 residues. Germline assignment: CDR1 MGHRA and CDR2 YSYEKL. The V gene lost 4 bases and the J gene lost 2 bases, with 14 bases spanning the gap. In nucleotides, the CDR3 is TGCGCCAGCAGCCTTAGCCCGGGACCGCAAGAGACCCAGTACTTC. It codes for CASSLSPGPQETQYF.

V usage is TRBV5-1 and J usage is TRBJ1-4; possibly TRBD1 for D (6 bases). Trimming took 2 bases from V and 4 from J, leaving 9 bases between them. This CDR3 comprises 14 residues. The germline V gene encodes CDR1 SGHRS and CDR2 YFSETQ. The CDR3 DNA reads TGCGCCAGCAGCTTAACGGACAGTAATGAAAAACTGTTTTTT. Protein product: CASSLTDSNEKLFF.

CDR3 amino acids: CASSPRKGDGYTF. Written as DNA, the CDR3 is TGTGCCAGCTCACCAAGAAAGGGAGATGGCTACACCTTC. The chain is built from TRBV18 and TRBJ1-2; unclear D gene. Germline values: CDR1 KGHSH, CDR2 LQKENI. V lost 2 bases, J lost 6 bases, and 10 bases lay in between. The CDR3 sequence is 13 residues long.

The chain recombines TRBV13 with TRBJ1-2; no definite D call. V lost 5 bases, J lost 8 bases, and 12 bases lay in between. Germline values: CDR1 PRHDT, CDR2 FYEKMQ (reference sequence). The CDR3 has 12 amino acids. The CDR3 region has the DNA TGTGCCAGCAGCCCGACCACGGGCGGCTACACCTTC. This sequence encodes CASSPTTGGYTF.

The V and J genes are TRBV9 and TRBJ1-6, with a possible D match to TRBD1 (5 bases). Trimming took off 2 bases at V and 7 bases at J, with 10 bases between the two ends. This CDR3 is 14 amino acids long. The germline CDR1 and CDR2 sequences are SGDLS and YYNGEE. CDR3 sequence reads: CASSVQDTNSPLHF. CDR3 coding DNA: TGTGCCAGCAGCGTCCAGGACACCAATTCACCCCTCCACTTT.

As concerns this clone: This specimen includes other DNA sequences encoding the same CDR3. V usage is TRBV18 and J usage is TRBJ1-1; no clear D gene. The germline CDR1 and CDR2 sequences are KGHSH and LQKENI. V gave up 3 bases and J gave up 1 base, with 6 bases separating them. This CDR3 has 13 amino acids. Here the CDR3 DNA reads TGTGCCAGCTCACCCACACAGAACACTGAAGCTTTCTTT. It yields the protein CASSPTQNTEAFF.

The chain carries TRBV6-5 and TRBJ2-7, with TRBD2 as a possible D gene (6 bases). The CDR3 sequence is 15 residues long. Germline V gives CDR1 MNHEY, CDR2 SVGAGI. The germline V and J ends were trimmed by 2 bases and 0 bases, with 11 bases remaining between them. For the CDR3, the DNA is TGTGCCAGCAGTTACCGCGAAGCGGGCTCCTACGAGCAGTACTTC. Encoded protein: CASSYREAGSYEQYF.

This chain joins TRBV5-6 and TRBJ1-5; D is uncertain. Per the germline V gene, CDR1 is SGHDT and CDR2 is YYEEEE. This CDR3 spans 13 amino acids. Trimming removed 4 bases from V and 4 bases from J, with 9 bases in between. The CDR3 DNA follows: TGTGCCAGCAGCGTGGGTGTAAATCAGCCCCAGCATTTT. The encoded protein is CASSVGVNQPQHF. Full variable domain (outside the CDR3, taken from reference TRBV5-6 and TRBJ1-5): DAGVTQSPTHLIKTRGQQVTLRCSPKSGHDTVSWYQQALGQGPQFIFQYYEEEERQRGNFPDRFSGHQFPNYSSELNVNALLLGDSALYLCASSVGVNQPQHFGDGTRLSIL.

The V and J genes are TRBV19 and TRBJ1-2; 10 bases are shared with TRBD1. This CDR3 is 14 amino acids long. V lost 4 bases, J lost 8 bases, and 7 bases stayed unmatched. The germline V gene encodes CDR1 LNHDA and CDR2 SQIVND (reference sequence). The CDR3 region is CASSTPLTGGGYTF. CDR3 in DNA: TGTGCCAGTAGTACGCCCCTGACAGGGGGCGGCTACACCTTC.

This chain links TRBV5-4 with TRBJ2-1; 7 bases line up with TRBD2. The length of the CDR3 is 19 residues. J gave up 6 bases and V 0 bases, and 18 bases lay outside the gene matches. CDR1 and CDR2 (germline): SGHNT, YYREEE (reference sequence). CDR3 residues: CASSLGGTFRTREGNEQFF. In DNA, the CDR3 is TGTGCCAGCAGCTTGGGGGGGACGTTTAGGACTAGGGAGGGCAATGAGCAGTTCTTC.

The V gene is TRBV6-5, the J gene TRBJ1-1; D not resolved. V was trimmed by 2 bases and J by 1 base, leaving 8 bases between them. CDR1 is MNHEY and CDR2 is SVGAGI in the germline V gene. This CDR3 has 14 amino acids. Here the CDR3 reads CASSYTRGNTEAFF. CDR3 nucleotide sequence: TGTGCCAGCAGTTACACACGGGGGAACACTGAAGCTTTCTTT.

This rearrangement joins TRBV7-2 to TRBJ1-4; D is unclear. CDR1 is SGHTA, CDR2 FQGNSA, per germline. The length of the CDR3 is 14 residues. V lost 2 bases, J lost 5 bases, and 9 bases lay in between. This CDR3 is CASSLHGPNEKLFF. The CDR3 nucleotides are TGTGCCAGCAGCTTACACGGACCAAATGAAAAACTGTTTTTT.

V gene TRBV6-5 combines with J gene TRBJ2-3; D perhaps matches TRBD1 (5 bases). V was trimmed by 0 bases and J by 2 bases, leaving 9 bases between them. The CDR3 length is 15 residues. Germline CDR1 is MNHEY and CDR2 is SVGAGI. CDR3 in DNA: TGTGCCAGCAGTTACTCGATGGGGCACACAGATACGCAGTATTTT. The encoded protein is CASSYSMGHTDTQYF.

This rearrangement joins TRBV30 to TRBJ1-1; 11 nucleotides match TRBD1. CDR3 length equals 17 residues. The germline V gene encodes CDR1 GTSNPN and CDR2 SVGIG (reference sequence). With V trimmed by 2 bases and J by 6 bases, 14 bases remained unmatched. CDR3 sequence reads: CAWSSIPGQGVGAEAFF. Here the CDR3 DNA reads TGTGCCTGGAGTTCAATTCCGGGACAGGGGGTAGGCGCTGAAGCTTTCTTT.

Comment on this clone: A much larger clone is a single base away; this may be a read error. Within the sample, other DNA sequences also encode this same CDR3. V gene TRBV6-5 combines with J gene TRBJ1-1; no firm D call. CDR1 and CDR2 from the germline V gene are MNHEY and SVGAGI. CDR3 length: 12 residues. Deletions cut 5 bases from V and 1 base from J, with 5 bases between. The CDR3 loop reads CASSRENTEAFF. Here the CDR3 DNA reads TGTGCCAGCAGTCGGGAGAACACTGAAGCTTTCTTT.

The chain is built from TRBV10-3 and TRBJ2-3, with 9 nucleotides matching TRBD2. Germline loops: CDR1 ENHRY, CDR2 SYGVKD. CDR3 length equals 16 residues. With V trimmed by 2 bases and J by 6 bases, 9 bases remained unmatched. CDR3 nucleotides: TGTGCCATCAGTGAGGGGCCAGCGGGAGGCGGGGATACGCAGTATTTT. Translating it yields CAISEGPAGGGDTQYF.

V and J are TRBV19 and TRBJ2-7; no firm D call. The CDR3 runs 14 residues. Trimming took 7 bases from V and 1 from J, leaving 14 bases between them. CDR1 is LNHDA and CDR2 is SQIVND in the germline V gene (reference sequence). This CDR3 reads CASNPSAGSYEQYF. In DNA, the CDR3 is TGTGCCAGTAACCCGTCGGCAGGATCCTACGAGCAGTACTTC. The variable domain in full, completed from reference TRBV19 and TRBJ2-7, reads DGGITQSPKYLFRKEGQNVTLSCEQNLNHDAMYWYRQDPGQGLRLIYYSQIVNDFQKGDIAEGYSVSREKKESFPLTVTSAQKNPTAFYLCASNPSAGSYEQYFGPGTRLTVT.